Below are 2 T cell receptor beta chains sequenced from a single sample in a study of T cells in Graves' hyperthyroidism and ophthalmopathy (dated by TCRdb to about 2019). Receptor amplification or capture employed multiplex PCR. Sequencing relied on an Illumina HiSeq 2000. TCR beta CDR3 regions were amplified from RNA transcripts. The TCR CDR3 was subjected to a first round of RT-PCR using the HTBI primer set and the Qiagen OneStep RT-PCR kit. TCRdb reran the public reads through fastp at Q25 and MiXCR, keeping productive beta chains. Entries are consolidated by CDR3 protein sequence, retaining the most common genes and DNA. In all, the sample holds roughly 330,000 distinct CDR3 sequences, and 16% of those were seen once. The ten top clones hold around 34% of the sample. The specimen was blood. Receptor source: a young man with Graves' hyperthyroidism.

Concerning this clonotype itself: One base away lies a much larger clone, so this may be a sequencing read error. This chain joins TRBV15 and TRBJ2-1, with D tentatively TRBD2 (6 bases). Looked up from germline, CDR1 is LNHNV and CDR2 is YYDKDF (reference sequence). The CDR3 is 14 amino acids. The CDR3 loop reads CTTTIGGVYNEQFF. The DNA of the CDR3 is TGTACCACTACCATTGGCGGGGTTTACAATGAGCAGTTCTTC.

This clonotype was seen a few times. At one end the junction does not follow the germline gene, possibly because of a read error. The rearrangement uses TRBV7-8 and TRBJ2-7; TRBD2 matches at 16 bases. The CDR3 is 19 residues long. From germline, CDR1 is SGHVS and CDR2 FQNEAQ. Here the CDR3 reads CASSFGTSGRGAGVHEQHF. The CDR3 bases are TGTGCCAGCAGCTTTGGGACTAGCGGGAGGGGGGCCGGGGTTCACGAGCAGCACTTC.